Following are 16 T cell receptor beta chains from one sample sequenced in a study of T cell clusters in autoimmune cytopenias. Multiplex touch-down PCR amplified TRB using TRB-A and TRB-B pools in one tube. TCRdb derives one entry per CDR3 protein from the multiplex PCR reads, leaving out DNA. Its listing shows about 5,000 distinct CDR3 sequences. Tens of thousands of genome equivalents of blood DNA were amplified for TRB. The sequenced sample was peripheral blood. Every receptor here comes from a human donor with an autoimmune cytopenia or autoimmune hepatitis (not recorded which).

The chain combines TRBV5-4 with TRBJ1-2; with no DNA, the TCRdb D assignment of TRBD1 cannot be verified. The germline CDR1 and CDR2 sequences are SGHNT and YYREEE (reference sequence). This CDR3 is built from 13 residues. CDR3 sequence reads: CASTRTGTYGYTF.

This clonotype is medium-sized (0.01 to 0.1%) by frequency. The V and J genes are TRBV29-1 and TRBJ1-2; no DNA is available, so the TRBD1 call from TCRdb remains unchecked. Germline V gene lookup returns CDR1 SQVTM and CDR2 ANQGSEA. CDR3 length: 12 residues. This CDR3 is CSVGQGMSGYTF.

Its frequency marks this clonotype as medium-sized. The rearrangement links TRBV7-6 to TRBJ2-1; TCRdb's D call, TRBD1, is unchecked because there is no DNA. The CDR3 sequence is 16 residues long. Looked up from germline, CDR1 is SGHVS and CDR2 is FNYEAQ. The CDR3 spells CASSLAPQGAGNEQFF.

Considering frequency, this clonotype is medium-sized. This chain joins TRBV6-5 and TRBJ1-2. The CDR3 extends over 12 amino acids. Germline V gene lookup returns CDR1 MNHEY and CDR2 SVGAGI. CDR3 region: CASSYGQDGYTF.

This chain connects TRBV13 to TRBJ2-1. This CDR3 comprises 15 residues. Looked up from germline, CDR1 is PRHDT and CDR2 is FYEKMQ (reference sequence). CDR3 amino acids: CASSFTGSNYNEQFF.

V usage is TRBV20-1 and J usage is TRBJ1-2; with no DNA, the TCRdb D assignment of TRBD1 cannot be verified. Germline V gives CDR1 DFQATT, CDR2 SNEGSKA (reference sequence). The CDR3 length is 14 residues. CDR3 amino acids: CSAFRTGLDYGYTF.

The chain is built from TRBV19 and TRBJ1-4. The germline gives CDR1 LNHDA, CDR2 SQIVND (reference sequence). The CDR3 contains 15 residues. CDR3 loop: CASSRETGYNEKLFF.

The rearrangement uses TRBV5-6 and TRBJ2-3; TCRdb indicates TRBD1, and absent DNA this call remains unverified. The V gene's germline CDR1 is SGHDT and CDR2 YYEEEE. This CDR3 is 14 amino acids long. This CDR3 reads CASSLRQPTDTQYF.

Considering frequency, this clonotype is medium-sized. V and J are TRBV19 and TRBJ1-2; the TCRdb D gene call, TRBD1, has no DNA to confirm it. This CDR3 comprises 12 residues. The germline V gene encodes CDR1 LNHDA and CDR2 SQIVND (reference sequence). Here the CDR3 reads CASDDRMLGYTF.

According to its frequency, this clonotype is medium-sized. This chain joins TRBV6-6 and TRBJ2-7; the D call from TCRdb, TRBD1, cannot be confirmed without DNA. The V gene's germline CDR1 is MNHNY and CDR2 SVGAGI (reference sequence). This CDR3 has 15 amino acids. CDR3 loop: CASRLSRDSDYEQYF.

Its frequency marks this clonotype as medium-sized. The chain has TRBV6-5 and TRBJ2-7; lacking DNA, the TRBD1 call made by TCRdb goes unchecked. The CDR3 extends over 16 amino acids. Germline V gene sequence: CDR1 MNHEY, CDR2 SVGAGI. The CDR3 region is CASSYPTGTGGYEQYF.

This clonotype shows up as medium-sized by frequency. The CDR3 is CASRAPGTGVGYTF. The rearrangement links TRBV27 to TRBJ1-2; TCRdb indicates TRBD1, and absent DNA this call remains unverified. CDR1 and CDR2 (germline): MNHEY, SMNVEV (reference sequence). The CDR3 sequence is 14 residues long.

Frequency places this clonotype as medium-sized (0.01 to 0.1%). V usage is TRBV6-5 and J usage is TRBJ1-1; the TCRdb call, TRBD1, lacks DNA for checking. Germline V lookup: CDR1 MNHEY, CDR2 SVGAGI. The CDR3 is 15 residues long. CDR3: CASSFRTGYNTEAFF.

The chain couples TRBV5-4 to TRBJ2-3; there is no DNA to check the TCRdb D call of TRBD1. This CDR3 has 14 amino acids. The germline CDR1 and CDR2 sequences are SGHNT and YYREEE (reference sequence). The CDR3 reads CASSIPASTDTQYF. Filled out from reference TRBV5-4 and TRBJ2-3, the complete variable domain reads ETGVTQSPTHLIKTRGQQVTLRCSSQSGHNTVSWYQQALGQGPQFIFQYYREEENGRGNFPPRFSGLQFPNYSSELNVNALELDDSALYLCASSIPASTDTQYFGPGTRLTVL.

This clonotype is labeled medium-sized based on frequency. V is TRBV19 and J is TRBJ2-6; with no DNA, the TCRdb D assignment of TRBD2 cannot be verified. Germline CDR1 reads LNHDA; CDR2 reads SQIVND (reference sequence). The CDR3 has 18 amino acids. CDR3 in amino acids: CASSIPRTQSSGANVLTF.

This CDR3 reads CSARQGIDEKLFF. This chain connects TRBV20-1 to TRBJ1-4; TCRdb outputs TRBD1, but without DNA this stays unchecked. The CDR3 is 13 amino acids. Looked up from germline, CDR1 is DFQATT and CDR2 is SNEGSKA (reference sequence).